The 28 T cell receptor beta chains below were found in one sample sequenced in a study of T cell repertoires in cytomegalovirus infection. Their recognized antigens are unknown. TCRdb re-called the reads with MiXCR, one entry per CDR3 protein. The table lists roughly 570,000 distinct CDR3 sequences, roughly 43% of them singletons, with 48% in the top ten. Source: cultured PBMCs, taken from culture after CMV antigen stimulation. These receptors came from a human donor in good health (CMV status not recorded). Some clones in this sample may be carry-over from other donors' samples.

CDR3 nucleotides: TGCAGTGCGCTAACCGGACAGGGCGACATTTCCTACGAGCAGTACTTC. Translated: CSALTGQGDISYEQYF. This chain links TRBV20-1 with TRBJ2-7, with 8 bases identical to TRBD1. This CDR3 is built from 16 residues. Germline V CDR1 and CDR2: DFQATT, SNEGSKA (reference sequence). Germline trimming cut 6 bases from V and 1 base from J; bases unmatched to any gene: 14.

The genes are TRBV4-3 and TRBJ1-1; D is ambiguous. The CDR3 consists of 14 residues. Germline CDR1 LGHNA, CDR2 YSLEER. Trimming took 4 bases from V and 4 from J, leaving 13 bases between them. CDR3 sequence (DNA): TGCGCCAGCAGCCCACCCGGCCTCCCCACTGAAGCTTTCTTT. It codes for CASSPPGLPTEAFF.

Concerning this clonotype: A much larger clone lies one base from this, so it may be a read error. The chain is built from TRBV11-2 and TRBJ2-3; the D call may be TRBD1 or TRBD2 (5 bases each). This CDR3 spans 14 amino acids. Germline CDR1 SGHAT, CDR2 FQNNGV. Trimming left V 2 bases short and J 1 base short, with 7 bases between. The CDR3 DNA sequence: TGTGCCAGCAGCTTACCGGGACGCACAGATACGCAGTATTTT. This sequence encodes CASSLPGRTDTQYF.

The V and J genes are TRBV6-1 and TRBJ1-1, with D possibly TRBD1 on 6 matching bases. Deletions cut 7 bases from V and 6 bases from J, with 21 bases between. The length of the CDR3 is 15 residues. CDR1 and CDR2 from the germline V gene are MNHNS and SASEGT. DNA of the CDR3: TGTGCCAGCAACGAAAGAGGGGGTACGGTCGCTGAAGCTTTCTTT. Its protein is CASNERGGTVAEAFF.

This chain uses TRBV7-6 with TRBJ2-5; TRBD1 matches at 9 bases. Germline CDR1 SGHVS, CDR2 FNYEAQ. The CDR3 contains 14 residues. V lost 5 bases, J lost 9 bases, and 10 bases stayed unmatched. CDR3 bases: TGTGCCAGCAGCCAGAAAGGGACAGGGACGGCCCAGTACTTC. The encoded protein is CASSQKGTGTAQYF.

The gene calls are TRBV5-4 and TRBJ2-3; TRBD1 might be the D (6 bases). This CDR3 region has 15 residues. Germline V gene sequence: CDR1 SGHNT, CDR2 YYREEE (reference sequence). The V end lost 4 bases, the J end lost 1 base, and 13 bases lay between the germline ends. The CDR3 loop reads CASSPRTARTDTQYF. CDR3 nucleotides: TGTGCCAGCAGCCCGAGGACAGCCCGCACAGATACGCAGTATTTT.

The rearrangement uses TRBV7-4 and TRBJ1-3, with D possibly being TRBD1 (6 bases). This CDR3 has 18 residues. V was shortened by 0 bases and J by 0 bases, with 15 bases between the two germline ends. The germline V gene encodes CDR1 SGHVT and CDR2 SQSDAQ. This CDR3 reads CASSLARTAGLSGNTIYF. The CDR3 DNA reads TGTGCCAGCAGCTTAGCGAGGACAGCCGGCCTCTCTGGAAACACCATATATTTT.

This clonotype was detected only a few times. CDR3 region: CASSLARRGPYEQFF. The CDR3 DNA reads as TGTGCCAGCAGCTTAGCGCGTAGGGGGCCCTATGAGCAGTTCTTC. The chain combines TRBV7-2 with TRBJ2-1; the match to TRBD1 covers 7 bases. The germline gives CDR1 SGHTA, CDR2 FQGNSA. Trimming at V came to 0 bases and at J to 8 bases, leaving 7 bases not matched to a gene. The CDR3 sequence is 15 residues long.

In its sample, this clonotype was seen a few times. J is TRBJ2-1 and V is TRBV7-2; D unclear. The CDR3 spans 12 residues. Germline V lookup: CDR1 SGHTA, CDR2 FQGNSA. The V end was cut by 8 bases, the J end by 9 bases, with 14 bases between. The CDR3 sequence: CASSLTWAEQFF. DNA of the CDR3: TGTGCCAGCTCCTTAACATGGGCTGAGCAGTTCTTC.

V gene TRBV6-4 combines with J gene TRBJ1-4, with 8 bases fitting TRBD1. This CDR3 comprises 16 residues. The germline V gene encodes CDR1 MRHNA and CDR2 SNTAGT. V lost 5 bases, J lost 4 bases, and 9 bases stayed unmatched. The CDR3 spells CASSYSRGLSNEKLFF. In DNA form, the CDR3 reads TGTGCCAGCAGTTATTCCAGGGGGCTCAGTAATGAAAAACTGTTTTTT.

The chain joins TRBV20-1 to TRBJ1-1; 7 bases line up with TRBD1. Germline CDR1 and CDR2: DFQATT and SNEGSKA (reference sequence). After removal of 1 base from V and 1 base from J, the junction contained 3 bases not matched to a gene. The CDR3 contains 14 residues. The CDR3 bases are TGCAGTGCTAGAGGCGACAGGGCGAACACTGAAGCTTTCTTT. It encodes CSARGDRANTEAFF.

The rearrangement uses TRBV27 and TRBJ2-2; D is undetermined. From germline, CDR1 is MNHEY and CDR2 SMNVEV (reference sequence). V was clipped by 2 bases and J by 4 bases, with 8 bases between them. This CDR3 has 14 amino acids. This chain's CDR3 is CASSLAYSTGELFF. CDR3 sequence (DNA): TGTGCCAGCAGTTTAGCCTACAGCACCGGGGAGCTGTTTTTT.

This clonotype was observed a few times. The rearrangement links TRBV7-8 to TRBJ2-7; D is undetermined. The CDR3 spans 15 residues. The germline gives CDR1 SGHVS, CDR2 FQNEAQ. Trimming cost V 1 base and J 3 bases, with 13 bases left between them. This CDR3 reads CASSLDPAVSYEQYF. The CDR3 DNA reads TGTGCCAGCAGCTTAGATCCTGCCGTGAGCTACGAGCAGTACTTC.

The chain recombines TRBV7-9 with TRBJ2-7, with 11 bases that match TRBD2. The CDR3 is made up of 17 amino acids. Germline CDR1 and CDR2: SEHNR and FQNEAQ (reference sequence). Germline trimming cut 0 bases from V and 6 bases from J; bases unmatched to any gene: 10. CDR3 loop: CASSLATSGSFYREQYF. Written as DNA, the CDR3 is TGTGCCAGCAGCTTAGCTACTAGCGGGAGCTTTTATCGCGAGCAGTACTTC.

The V call is TRBV6-6, the J call TRBJ1-1; D remains ambiguous. The germline V gene has CDR1 MNHNY and CDR2 SVGAGI (reference sequence). V was clipped by 4 bases and J by 0 bases, with 12 bases between them. CDR3 length: 15 residues. The CDR3 region is CASSLSPAMNTEAFF. The CDR3 DNA is TGTGCCAGCAGTTTAAGTCCGGCGATGAACACTGAAGCTTTCTTT.

This chain connects TRBV20-1 to TRBJ2-6; D gene ambiguous. V was trimmed by 2 bases and J by 1 base, leaving 9 bases between them. Germline assignment: CDR1 DFQATT and CDR2 SNEGSKA (reference sequence). CDR3 length: 15 amino acids. The CDR3 DNA reads TGCAGTGCTAGAACCACGGCGTCTGGGGCCAACGTCCTGACTTTC. Translating it yields CSARTTASGANVLTF.

The rearrangement joins TRBV20-1 to TRBJ2-7; a possible D gene is TRBD1 (6 bases). Germline V gene sequence: CDR1 DFQATT, CDR2 SNEGSKA (reference sequence). Trimming stripped 5 bases from V and 2 bases from J, with 10 bases between. The CDR3 spans 12 residues. The CDR3 DNA reads as TGCAGTGCTCTCGAGGGGGCCTACGAGCAGTACTTC. Translated, it gives CSALEGAYEQYF.

This clonotype occurred many times. The rearrangement links TRBV6-1 to TRBJ2-3, with D perhaps TRBD1 (6 bases). This CDR3 region has 15 residues. V was cut by 8 bases and J by 0 bases, with 15 bases left in between. Germline V gene data show CDR1 as MNHNS and CDR2 as SASEGT. In DNA form, the CDR3 reads TGTGCCAGCGCTACCGGGACAACTAGCACAGATACGCAGTATTTT. Encoded protein: CASATGTTSTDTQYF.

The chain uses TRBV3-1 and TRBJ2-1; 11 bases fit TRBD2. With 0 bases clipped from V and 5 bases from J, the junction kept 9 bases outside the gene matches. The CDR3 contains 18 residues. In germline, CDR1 is LGHDT, CDR2 YNNKEL (reference sequence). The CDR3 region has the DNA TGTGCCAGCAGCCAAGACCGGACTAGCGGGCTCCCCGACAATGAGCAGTTCTTC. Its translation: CASSQDRTSGLPDNEQFF.

This rearrangement joins TRBV7-2 to TRBJ2-7, with unresolved D. The CDR3 loop spans 16 amino acids. Germline V gene data show CDR1 as SGHTA and CDR2 as FQGNSA. V lost 1 base and J lost 0, with 13 bases in between. In DNA, the CDR3 is TGTGCCAGCAGCTTAGTAGCAGTCCCGAGCTCCTACGAGCAGTACTTC. As protein: CASSLVAVPSSYEQYF.

Points on this clonotype: Since a much larger clone is just one base distant, this may be a read error. V gene TRBV7-2 combines with J gene TRBJ2-3; D tentatively reads TRBD1 or TRBD2 (5 bases each). V was pared by 5 bases and J by 2 bases, with 11 bases between. Germline loops: CDR1 SGHTA, CDR2 FQGNSA. The CDR3 consists of 14 residues. The CDR3 sequence: CASSREGYTDTQYF. For the CDR3, the DNA is TGTGCCAGCAGCCGAGAGGGGTACACAGATACGCAGTATTTT.

CDR3 nucleotides: TGTGCCAGCAGCAGGTTTTCGGGCTACGAGCAGTACTTC. Translating gives CASSRFSGYEQYF. The V gene is TRBV7-6, the J gene TRBJ2-7, with unresolved D. This CDR3 is 13 amino acids long. The germline V gene encodes CDR1 SGHVS and CDR2 FNYEAQ. V dropped 5 bases and J dropped 3 bases, with 11 bases sitting between them.

This clonotype was detected only once. The chain carries TRBV29-1 and TRBJ2-5; 9 bases match TRBD1. The trim removed 7 bases at V and 5 bases at J, leaving 14 bases unmatched. In germline, CDR1 is SQVTM, CDR2 ANQGSEA. The CDR3 contains 15 residues. In DNA form, the CDR3 reads TGCAGCGCCGTTGGGACAGGGATTCTTGGGGAGACCCAGTACTTC. Translation: CSAVGTGILGETQYF.

This clonotype came up a few times. This chain links TRBV7-2 with TRBJ1-2; the match to TRBD1 covers 7 bases. V lost 5 bases and J lost 6; bases outside the gene matches: 12. This CDR3 is 15 amino acids long. From germline, CDR1 is SGHTA and CDR2 FQGNSA. The CDR3 nucleotides are TGTGCCAGCAGCCTTACCCTTGACAGGGTCAATGGCTACACCTTC. Translation: CASSLTLDRVNGYTF.

The CDR3 region is CASTSWANSYNEQFF. The CDR3 DNA reads TGTGCCAGTACATCCTGGGCTAACTCCTACAATGAGCAGTTCTTC. The chain employs TRBV19 and TRBJ2-1; D is ambiguous. CDR1 and CDR2 (germline): LNHDA, SQIVND (reference sequence). The germline V and J ends were trimmed by 7 bases and 0 bases, with 13 bases remaining between them. The length of the CDR3 is 15 residues.

This chain connects TRBV7-9 to TRBJ1-5; no definite D call. Trimming removed 3 bases from V and 2 bases from J, with 14 bases in between. The length of the CDR3 is 16 residues. Per germline, CDR1 SEHNR and CDR2 FQNEAQ (reference sequence). DNA of the CDR3: TGTGCCAGCAGCTTTTCGTCGGGCGACGGCAATCAGCCCCAGCATTTT. Protein product: CASSFSSGDGNQPQHF.

V gene TRBV2 combines with J gene TRBJ1-1, with TRBD1 matching 10 bases. The CDR3 has 16 amino acids. Germline-derived CDR1 and CDR2 are SNHLY and FYNNEI. Germline trimming cut 4 bases from V and 10 bases from J; bases unmatched to any gene: 15. The CDR3 spells CASSGQGAHGYARAFF. CDR3 in DNA: TGTGCCAGCAGTGGACAGGGGGCGCATGGTTATGCTAGAGCTTTCTTT.

This clonotype has just a few counts. The gene calls are TRBV20-1 and TRBJ1-2; D is unclear. The germline CDR1 and CDR2 sequences are DFQATT and SNEGSKA (reference sequence). Trimming stripped 3 bases from V and 2 bases from J, with 4 bases between. CDR3 length equals 11 residues. The CDR3 sequence is CSASTNYGYTF. The CDR3 DNA is TGCAGTGCTAGTACGAACTATGGCTACACCTTC.